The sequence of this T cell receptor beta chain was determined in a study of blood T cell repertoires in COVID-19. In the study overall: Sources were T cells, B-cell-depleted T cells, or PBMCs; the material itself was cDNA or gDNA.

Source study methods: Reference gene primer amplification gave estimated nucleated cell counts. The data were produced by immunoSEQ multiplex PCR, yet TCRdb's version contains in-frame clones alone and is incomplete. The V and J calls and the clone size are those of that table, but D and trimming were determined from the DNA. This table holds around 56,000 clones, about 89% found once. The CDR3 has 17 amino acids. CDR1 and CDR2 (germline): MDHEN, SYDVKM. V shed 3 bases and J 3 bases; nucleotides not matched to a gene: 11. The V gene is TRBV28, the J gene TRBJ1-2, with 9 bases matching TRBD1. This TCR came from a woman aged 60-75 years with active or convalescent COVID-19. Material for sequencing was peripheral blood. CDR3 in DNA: TGTGCCAGCAGTTTTTCGCCCGAGACAGGGGGACACTATGGCTACACCTTC. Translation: CASSFSPETGGHYGYTF.